This T cell receptor beta chain was sequenced in a study of untreated major depressive disorder. Each depressed patient was matched pairwise with a non-depressed control on sex, age, current smoking status and body mass index. Excluded: major illness, comorbidity, regular medication, drug use, over 100 g alcohol weekly. Magnetic negative selection enriched CD4+ T cells from thawed PBMCs. This CDR3 has 13 amino acids. V lost 8 bases and J lost 1, with 12 bases in between. In germline, CDR1 is MDHEN, CDR2 SYDVKM. The repertoire was sequenced with immunoSEQ multiplex PCR; TCRdb's copy has only in-frame clones and lacks some. The sample holds about 21,000 clones; approximately 89% are singletons and the top ten take 0.47%.

The source material was CD4+ T cells from PBMCs. The chain carries TRBV28 and TRBJ2-7; D is undetermined. The receptor's source is a woman between 40 and 50 years old in good health. The CDR3 DNA reads as TGTGCCAGCCTGGGTGGGGTATCCTACGAGCAGTACTTC. It translates to CASLGGVSYEQYF.